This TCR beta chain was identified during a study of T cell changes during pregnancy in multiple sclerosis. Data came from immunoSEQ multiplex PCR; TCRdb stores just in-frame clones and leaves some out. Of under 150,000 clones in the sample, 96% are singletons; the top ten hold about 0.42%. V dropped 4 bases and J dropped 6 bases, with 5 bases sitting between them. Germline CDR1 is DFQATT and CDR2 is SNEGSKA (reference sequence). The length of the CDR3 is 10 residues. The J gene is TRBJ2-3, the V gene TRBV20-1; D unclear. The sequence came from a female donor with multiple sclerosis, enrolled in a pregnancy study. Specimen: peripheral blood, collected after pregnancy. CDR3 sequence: CSAISDTQYF. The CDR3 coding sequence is TGCAGTGCTATTAGCGATACGCAGTATTTT.